These 24 T cell receptor beta chains originate from one sample sequenced in a study of long-term antiretroviral therapy in people with HIV. Run at survey level, the immunoSEQ assay was version v3.0. Libraries were prepared by immunoSEQ multiplex PCR; TCRdb keeps only in-frame clonotypes and omits some of them. This table has 20,000 to 30,000 clones, more than 70% appearing once. Sequenced here: unsorted PBMCs, sampled 3 years after starting antiretroviral therapy. These receptors all come from a man aged 18 to 35 with HIV.

The rearrangement links TRBV7-8 to TRBJ2-7; TRBD2 agrees at 9 bases. CDR3 length: 15 residues. The V gene's germline CDR1 is SGHVS and CDR2 FQNEAQ. Trimming cost V 3 bases and J 0 bases; bases outside gene matches: 3. Here the CDR3 DNA reads TGTGCCAGCAGCTTCCTAGCGGGGCCCTCCTACGAGCAGTACGTC. Translating gives CASSFLAGPSYEQYV.

J is TRBJ2-2 and V is TRBV6-1; D is perhaps TRBD2 (6 bases). Germline V gene sequence: CDR1 MNHNS, CDR2 SASEGT. CDR3 length: 15 residues. Trimming shortened V by 2 bases and J by 3 bases, and 10 bases separated the two germline ends. CDR3 loop: CASSEWGVDTGELFF. The CDR3 coding sequence is TGTGCCAGCAGTGAATGGGGGGTCGACACCGGGGAGCTGTTTTTT.

The chain carries TRBV2 and TRBJ1-1; D perhaps matches TRBD1 (6 bases). The CDR3 consists of 14 residues. Germline V gene sequence: CDR1 SNHLY, CDR2 FYNNEI. Between the trimmed V and J ends, which lost 5 bases and 1 base, there was a span of 11 bases. DNA of the CDR3: TGTGCCAGCAGTTGGTTACAGGGGAACACTGAAGCTTTCTTT. Translated: CASSWLQGNTEAFF.

This clone came up a few times. V is TRBV19 and J is TRBJ1-6, with 9 bases lining up with TRBD1. From germline, CDR1 is LNHDA and CDR2 SQIVND (reference sequence). This CDR3 spans 13 amino acids. The ends lost 9 bases at V and 9 bases at J; junction bases unmatched: 6. CDR3 amino acids: CASRDRVISPLHF. The CDR3 DNA is TGTGCCAGCAGGGACAGGGTTATTTCACCCCTCCACTTT.

The chain couples TRBV10-2 to TRBJ2-3; D is perhaps TRBD2 (6 bases). CDR1 WSHSY and CDR2 SAAADI come from the germline V gene. V was clipped by 1 base and J by 3 bases, with 20 bases between them. The CDR3 is 18 residues long. CDR3: CASSEYSARSGLTDTQYF. For the CDR3, the DNA is TGCGCCAGCAGTGAGTACTCCGCCCGAAGCGGGCTAACAGATACGCAGTATTTT.

The chain joins TRBV19 to TRBJ2-3; D could derive from TRBD1 or TRBD2 (5 bases each). This CDR3 spans 17 amino acids. Trimming left V 6 bases short and J 0 bases short, with 19 bases between. Germline V lookup: CDR1 LNHDA, CDR2 SQIVND (reference sequence). The CDR3 loop is CASRPGHPLPSTDTQYF. As DNA, the CDR3 is TGTGCCAGTAGGCCGGGGCACCCTTTGCCCAGCACAGATACGCAGTATTTT.

This sequence joins TRBV5-6 and TRBJ2-5, with unresolved D. The V gene lost 6 bases and the J gene lost 5 bases, with 14 bases spanning the gap. CDR1 SGHDT and CDR2 YYEEEE come from the germline V gene. The CDR3 sequence is 13 residues long. The CDR3 spells CASTFGLRETQYF. CDR3 DNA sequence: TGTGCCAGCACCTTCGGGCTTAGGGAGACCCAGTACTTC.

CDR3 region: CASSERGGWGEKLFF. CDR3 sequence (DNA): TGTGCCAGCAGTGAACGGGGAGGGTGGGGTGAAAAACTGTTTTTT. V is TRBV2 and J is TRBJ1-4; D is undetermined. V was shortened by 2 bases and J by 7 bases, with 14 bases between the two germline ends. This CDR3 comprises 15 residues. CDR1 and CDR2 (germline): SNHLY, FYNNEI.

In DNA, the CDR3 is TGTGCCAGCAATCCAGCGGTGGGCGGGGGGCCAGGGAGGGAGCTGTTTTTT. Encoded protein: CASNPAVGGGPGRELFF. The chain joins TRBV7-2 to TRBJ2-2, with TRBD2 matching 8 bases. The CDR3 contains 17 residues. The J segment lost 9 bases and the V segment lost 7 bases, leaving 19 bases of the junction unmatched. CDR1 SGHTA and CDR2 FQGNSA come from the germline V gene. Full variable domain (outside the CDR3, taken from reference TRBV7-2 and TRBJ2-2): GAGVSQSPSNKVTEKGKDVELRCDPISGHTALYWYRQSLGQGLEFLIYFQGNSAPDKSGLPSDRFSAERTGGSVSTLTIQRTQQEDSAVYLCASNPAVGGGPGRELFFGEGSRLTVL.

The chain employs TRBV2 and TRBJ1-2; possibly TRBD1 for D (5 bases). This CDR3 is 13 amino acids long. Deletions cut 7 bases from V and 6 bases from J, with 15 bases between. The V gene's germline CDR1 is SNHLY and CDR2 FYNNEI. The CDR3: CASTRRGENGYTF. CDR3 bases: TGTGCCAGCACTAGGCGGGGGGAAAATGGCTACACCTTC.

V is TRBV7-9 and J is TRBJ1-5; possible D gene TRBD1, 6 bases. The V end was cut by 1 base, the J end by 4 bases, with 11 bases between. The CDR3 is 15 amino acids. Germline CDR1 reads SEHNR; CDR2 reads FQNEAQ (reference sequence). The CDR3 nucleotides read TGTGCCAGCAGCTTAGGGGGCAGGGGAAATCAGCCCCAGCATTTT. Amino acid sequence: CASSLGGRGNQPQHF.

Only one count was recorded for this clone. The chain is built from TRBV25-1 and TRBJ2-7; 10 nucleotides line up with TRBD1. The junction had 12 bases not matched to a gene; V was cut back by 4 bases and J by 3 bases. Germline assignment: CDR1 MGHDK and CDR2 SYGVNS. The CDR3 covers 17 residues. The CDR3 DNA sequence: TGTGCCAGCAGTGTCCGGGACGGGGGACAGGGGATCTACGAGCAGTACTTC. Its translation: CASSVRDGGQGIYEQYF.

The V gene is TRBV28, the J gene TRBJ1-3; tentatively, D is TRBD1 (6 bases). The V and J ends lost 6 bases and 3 bases respectively, with 21 bases between them. Germline V gives CDR1 MDHEN, CDR2 SYDVKM. The CDR3 extends over 17 amino acids. As DNA, the CDR3 is TGTGCCAGCAGCTCACCCTTTTCGGGGGCGCTTGGAAACACCATATATTTT. Residues: CASSSPFSGALGNTIYF.

The chain combines TRBV5-6 with TRBJ2-1, with D possibly TRBD2 on 5 matching bases. Germline CDR1 reads SGHDT; CDR2 reads YYEEEE. V lost 4 bases, J lost 5 bases, and 7 bases lay in between. The CDR3 spans 12 residues. The CDR3 is CASSRGNNEQFF. DNA of the CDR3: TGTGCCAGCAGCCGGGGTAACAATGAGCAGTTCTTC.

The CDR3, as DNA: TGCGCCAGCAGTGAGGCAGGGGGAGCTTTCTTT. Translation: CASSEAGGAFF. The chain has TRBV10-2 and TRBJ1-1; 7 bases line up with TRBD1. The length of the CDR3 is 11 residues. CDR1 is WSHSY, CDR2 SAAADI, per germline. V shed 2 bases and J 10 bases; nucleotides not matched to a gene: 1.

This chain joins TRBV6-6 and TRBJ2-1; the match to TRBD1 covers 8 bases. Germline V gene lookup returns CDR1 MNHNY and CDR2 SVGAGI (reference sequence). CDR3 length: 15 residues. V lost 6 bases, J lost 0 bases, and 4 bases stayed unmatched. The CDR3 region is CASRDRGSSYNEQFF. The CDR3 DNA is TGTGCCAGCAGAGACAGGGGAAGCTCCTACAATGAGCAGTTCTTC.

The chain is built from TRBV4-1 and TRBJ1-2; D uncertain. CDR1 MGHRA and CDR2 YSYEKL come from the germline V gene. The CDR3 sequence is 15 residues long. Trimming cost V 4 bases and J 0 bases, with 12 bases left between them. CDR3 DNA sequence: TGCGCCAGCAGCCTGAGGACCGTCGCTAACTATGGCTACACCTTC. It encodes CASSLRTVANYGYTF.

The rearrangement uses TRBV6-1 and TRBJ2-7; D is unresolved. Germline V gene data show CDR1 as MNHNS and CDR2 as SASEGT. V lost 0 bases and J 6 bases, leaving 3 bases between the germline ends. The CDR3 is made up of 11 amino acids. The CDR3 spells CASSEAGEQYF. CDR3 bases: TGTGCCAGCAGTGAAGCAGGCGAGCAGTACTTC.

The chain employs TRBV29-1 and TRBJ2-1; D gene unclear. The CDR3 loop spans 12 amino acids. Trimming shortened V by 6 bases and J by 1 base, and 7 bases separated the two germline ends. CDR1 and CDR2 from the germline V gene are SQVTM and ANQGSEA. CDR3 coding DNA: TGCAGCGTGTTACCTTCCTACAATGAGCAGTTCTTC. This sequence encodes CSVLPSYNEQFF.

The J gene is TRBJ2-5, the V gene TRBV5-6, with 8 nucleotides matching TRBD2. V shed 0 bases and J 5 bases; nucleotides not matched to a gene: 3. Germline CDR1 SGHDT, CDR2 YYEEEE. CDR3 size: 14 residues. CDR3 bases: TGTGCCAGCAGCTTGGCCGGGAGGGGGGAGACCCAGTACTTC. It specifies CASSLAGRGETQYF.

This clone has a single count. This rearrangement joins TRBV29-1 to TRBJ1-1; perhaps TRBD1 as D (6 bases). With 4 bases removed from V and 3 bases from J, the gap between germline ends came to 12 bases. CDR3 length equals 13 residues. Germline V gene sequence: CDR1 SQVTM, CDR2 ANQGSEA. The CDR3 protein is CSVAEQGHTEAFF. CDR3 nucleotides: TGCAGCGTTGCGGAACAGGGCCACACTGAAGCTTTCTTT.

The gene calls are TRBV5-1 and TRBJ1-1; D call uncertain. The CDR3 totals 14 residues. Germline V gene sequence: CDR1 SGHRS, CDR2 YFSETQ. V lost 0 bases and J lost 6, with 12 bases in between. DNA for the CDR3: TGCGCCAGCAGCTTGGATCTCGGGAGTGCTGAAGCTTTCTTT. This translates into CASSLDLGSAEAFF.

The rearrangement uses TRBV28 and TRBJ1-2; the D gene is possibly TRBD1 (5 bases). The CDR3 is 12 residues long. CDR1 and CDR2 (germline): MDHEN, SYDVKM. The V end lost 2 bases, the J end lost 10 bases, and 11 bases lay between the germline ends. In DNA form, the CDR3 reads TGTGCCAGCAGTTTAGGCGCCAGGGTCTACACCTTC. It codes for CASSLGARVYTF.

The chain links TRBV7-8 to TRBJ1-5, with D unresolved. V was clipped by 5 bases and J by 7 bases, with 9 bases between them. The CDR3 has 12 residues. Per the germline V gene, CDR1 is SGHVS and CDR2 is FQNEAQ. The CDR3 nucleotides are TGTGCCAGCAGCCCCCTGCCCCAGCCCCAGCATTTT. Its translation: CASSPLPQPQHF. Looking up the rest from reference TRBV7-8 and TRBJ1-5 gives the full variable domain: GAGVSQSPRYKVAKRGQDVALRCDPISGHVSLFWYQQALGQGPEFLTYFQNEAQLDKSGLPSDRFFAERPEGSVSTLKIQRTQQEDSAVYLCASSPLPQPQHFGDGTRLSIL.